What follows are 18 T cell receptor beta chains derived from one specimen sequenced in a study of human versus mouse CDR3 diversity and MHC coevolution. Data came from immunoSEQ multiplex PCR; TCRdb stores just in-frame clones and leaves some out. The sample has tens of thousands of clones, approximately 94% seen once. The sample was naive CD4+ T cells from blood. Subset: CD45RO-negative CD62L-positive naive CD4 T cells. These receptors came from a person between 55 and 70 years old in good health.

The rearrangement links TRBV6-1 to TRBJ2-3, with D uncertain. CDR1 and CDR2 (germline): MNHNS, SASEGT. Trimming removed 2 bases from V and 0 bases from J, with 3 bases in between. The CDR3 loop spans 13 amino acids. The CDR3 here is CASSESSTDTQYF. DNA of the CDR3: TGTGCCAGCAGTGAATCGAGCACAGATACGCAGTATTTT.

The genes are TRBV6-1 and TRBJ1-5; D is undetermined. V lost 2 bases and J lost 7, with 3 bases in between. The CDR3 length is 11 residues. CDR1 and CDR2 (germline): MNHNS, SASEGT. The CDR3 region is CASSESQPQHF. In nucleotides, the CDR3 is TGTGCCAGCAGTGAAAGCCAGCCCCAGCATTTT.

This clone came up once. This chain uses TRBV4-1 with TRBJ2-1; no clear D. V lost 0 bases to trimming and J lost 11 bases, with 8 bases between them. Germline V CDR1 and CDR2: MGHRA, YSYEKL. The CDR3 extends over 12 amino acids. CDR3 residues: CASSQEAHKQFF. The CDR3 nucleotides read TGCGCCAGCAGCCAAGAGGCTCATAAGCAGTTCTTC.

This clone was counted a single time. The genes are TRBV25-1 and TRBJ1-5; 8 bases fit TRBD1. Germline lookup yields CDR1 MGHDK and CDR2 SYGVNS. The trim removed 3 bases at V and 5 bases at J, leaving 9 bases unmatched. The CDR3 spans 16 residues. The CDR3 DNA reads as TGTGCCAGCAGTGAGTCCGGGACAGGCTTGGATCAGCCCCAGCATTTT. Translating gives CASSESGTGLDQPQHF.

V gene TRBV6-5 combines with J gene TRBJ2-7, with TRBD1 matching 10 bases. Germline V gene lookup returns CDR1 MNHEY and CDR2 SVGAGI. Germline trimming cut 6 bases from V and 4 bases from J; bases unmatched to any gene: 3. The CDR3 runs 13 residues. The CDR3 DNA follows: TGTGCCAGCAGGCGACAGGGGGCTTACGAGCAGTACTTC. Encoded protein: CASRRQGAYEQYF.

The genes are TRBV18 and TRBJ2-7; 8 bases line up with TRBD2. Trimming cost V 6 bases and J 1 base; bases outside gene matches: 5. This CDR3 is 14 amino acids long. CDR1 and CDR2 (germline): KGHSH, LQKENI. The DNA of the CDR3 is TGTGCCAGCTCCGCCGGGAGGGCATCCTACGAGCAGTACTTC. Encoded protein: CASSAGRASYEQYF.

This clone has only one observation. V and J are TRBV5-1 and TRBJ2-1, with TRBD2 matching over 14 bases. The ends lost 2 bases at V and 6 bases at J; junction bases unmatched: 4. This CDR3 contains 16 residues. Germline CDR1 reads SGHRS; CDR2 reads YFSETQ. In nucleotides, the CDR3 is TGCGCCAGCAGCTTTACCGGGACTAGCGGGAGCAATGAGCAGTTCTTC. As protein: CASSFTGTSGSNEQFF.

This chain joins TRBV7-8 and TRBJ2-6; 8 nucleotides match TRBD1. From germline, CDR1 is SGHVS and CDR2 FQNEAQ. The CDR3 is made up of 18 amino acids. Germline trimming cut 1 base from V and 4 bases from J; bases unmatched to any gene: 9. CDR3 residues: CASSLGQDRAGGANVLTF. In DNA, the CDR3 is TGTGCCAGCAGCTTAGGACAGGACAGGGCGGGGGGGGCCAACGTCCTGACTTTC.

V usage is TRBV5-1 and J usage is TRBJ2-2; 8 bases agree with TRBD2. The V segment lost 3 bases and the J segment 4 bases; nucleotides outside the gene matches: 8. Germline V gives CDR1 SGHRS, CDR2 YFSETQ. The CDR3 is 16 amino acids. The CDR3 DNA sequence: TGCGCCAGCAGCTCGGGGCGGGAGGCGCGCACCGGGGAGCTGTTTTTT. It encodes CASSSGREARTGELFF.

On this clone: A read error may account for a junction end that differs from germline. This chain connects TRBV12-5 to TRBJ1-1; no reliable D call. The germline V gene has CDR1 LGHNT and CDR2 FRNRAP. This CDR3 is built from 13 residues. The chain's CDR3 is CASGLWANTEASF. The CDR3, as DNA: TGTGCTAGTGGTTTGTGGGCGAACACTGAAGCTTCCTTT. Together with reference TRBV12-5 and TRBJ1-1, the CDR3 gives the full variable domain: DARVTQTPRHKVTEMGQEVTMRCQPILGHNTVFWYRQTMMQGLELLAYFRNRAPLDDSGMPKDRFSAEMPDATLATLKIQPSEPRDSAVYFCASGLWANTEASFGQGTRLTVV.

This clone was seen only once. This rearrangement joins TRBV6-1 to TRBJ1-2; D is unclear. With 8 bases removed from V and 2 bases from J, the gap between germline ends came to 15 bases. The CDR3 runs 14 residues. The germline CDR1 and CDR2 sequences are MNHNS and SASEGT. The CDR3 here is CASVPSGKNYGYTF. The CDR3 region has the DNA TGTGCCAGCGTCCCTTCGGGTAAGAACTATGGCTACACCTTC.

V gene TRBV11-3 combines with J gene TRBJ2-5; D call uncertain. CDR1 is SGHNT, CDR2 YENEEA, per germline. V was cut by 4 bases and J by 2 bases, with 11 bases left in between. This CDR3 is built from 14 residues. The CDR3 nucleotides are TGTGCCAGCAGCTCCCTTGGCGGACAAGAGACCCAGTACTTC. This encodes CASSSLGGQETQYF.

The chain recombines TRBV6-5 with TRBJ1-5; 8 positions agree with TRBD1. The CDR3 runs 14 residues. Germline V lookup: CDR1 MNHEY, CDR2 SVGAGI. The ends lost 7 bases at V and 2 bases at J; junction bases unmatched: 4. Here the CDR3 DNA reads TGTGCCAGCACAGGGGGCAATCGCAATCAGCCCCAGCATTTT. Translation gives CASTGGNRNQPQHF.

In its sample, this clone was seen once. The chain carries TRBV19 and TRBJ2-7; 7 bases match TRBD2. J gave up 7 bases and V 5 bases, and 8 bases lay outside the gene matches. The CDR3 contains 13 residues. In germline, CDR1 is LNHDA, CDR2 SQIVND (reference sequence). The CDR3 DNA reads TGTGCCAGTAGTGGGAGGGCTATCGGAGAGCAGTACTTC. Translation gives CASSGRAIGEQYF.

The chain is built from TRBV29-1 and TRBJ2-1, with 9 positions matching TRBD2. This CDR3 has 15 amino acids. The germline CDR1 and CDR2 sequences are SQVTM and ANQGSEA. V lost 5 bases, J lost 7 bases, and 12 bases stayed unmatched. The CDR3 sequence is CSVSPISGSRNEQFF. The CDR3 DNA reads TGCAGCGTTTCGCCGATTAGCGGGAGTAGGAATGAGCAGTTCTTC.

The V call is TRBV2, the J call TRBJ2-1; 14 nucleotides line up with TRBD2. Germline CDR1 and CDR2: SNHLY and FYNNEI. The CDR3 runs to 14 residues. J was trimmed by 9 bases and V by 6 bases; bases with no gene match: 4. The CDR3 loop is CASRPGLAGAEQFF. The CDR3 nucleotides are TGTGCCAGCAGACCGGGACTAGCGGGAGCTGAGCAGTTCTTC.

In this sample, this clone turned up once. The chain combines TRBV7-3 with TRBJ2-3, with TRBD2 matching 15 bases. The V gene end was trimmed by 4 bases and the J gene end by 6 bases; junction bases not matched to a gene: 2. Germline V gene data show CDR1 as SGHTA and CDR2 as FQGTGA. This CDR3 has 15 amino acids. CDR3 nucleotides: TGTGCCAGCAGCTCGGGACTAGCGGGGGGTGATACGCAGTATTTT. This gives the protein CASSSGLAGGDTQYF. Full variable domain (remainder filled in from reference TRBV7-3 and TRBJ2-3): GAGVSQTPSNKVTEKGKYVELRCDPISGHTALYWYRQSLGQGPEFLIYFQGTGAADDSGLPNDRFFAVRPEGSVSTLKIQRTERGDSAVYLCASSSGLAGGDTQYFGPGTRLTVL.

V gene TRBV27 combines with J gene TRBJ2-2, with TRBD2 matching over 15 bases. This CDR3 is 18 amino acids long. V lost 5 bases to trimming and J lost 4 bases; unmatched junction nucleotides: 8. CDR1 is MNHEY and CDR2 is SMNVEV in the germline V gene (reference sequence). The CDR3 here is CASSPWTSGRAGTGELFF. CDR3 bases: TGTGCCAGCAGTCCCTGGACTAGCGGGAGGGCGGGCACCGGGGAGCTGTTTTTT.